These 20 T cell receptor beta chains share one sample of origin, sequenced in a study of neurological immune-mediated disorders. Each CDR3 protein gets one entry after TCRdb re-called the 5' RACE reads with MiXCR. The table includes some 86,000 distinct CDR3 sequences, 2% to 3% detected once. Material: PBMCs. The receptors were sampled from a woman aged 30 to 39 with multiple sclerosis.

This clonotype came up many times. The chain couples TRBV7-2 to TRBJ2-1; no definite D call. The CDR3 sequence is 11 residues long. V was pared by 5 bases and J by 10 bases, with 9 bases between. The germline CDR1 and CDR2 sequences are SGHTA and FQGNSA. The CDR3 region is CASSPSWEQFF. The CDR3 DNA reads TGTGCCAGCAGCCCGTCCTGGGAGCAGTTCTTC.

There are many counts of this clonotype. The rearrangement links TRBV9 to TRBJ2-1, with D possibly called TRBD1 or TRBD2 (5 bases each). The CDR3 is 16 amino acids. With 0 bases removed from V and 3 bases from J, the gap between germline ends came to 13 bases. The V gene's germline CDR1 is SGDLS and CDR2 YYNGEE. Here the CDR3 DNA reads TGTGCCAGCAGCGTAGCCGGGACCCAATACTACAATGAGCAGTTCTTC. This gives the protein CASSVAGTQYYNEQFF.

Turning to this clonotype: Just one base apart from a much larger clone, this may be a read error. The V gene is TRBV7-2, the J gene TRBJ2-1; no firm D call. This CDR3 is built from 11 residues. V gave up 7 bases and J gave up 10 bases, with 11 bases separating them. CDR1 is SGHTA and CDR2 is FQGNSA in the germline V gene. The CDR3 DNA reads as TGTGCCAGCACGAATAGCTGGGAGCAGTTCTTC. Protein product: CASTNSWEQFF.

In its sample, this clonotype was seen many times. This chain links TRBV28 with TRBJ2-1; 7 nucleotides match TRBD2. The CDR3 runs 15 residues. J lost 6 bases, V lost 3 bases, and 8 bases had no gene match. CDR1 is MDHEN, CDR2 SYDVKM, per germline. CDR3: CASSFLAELPNEQFF. The CDR3 bases are TGTGCCAGCAGTTTTCTAGCGGAATTGCCCAATGAGCAGTTCTTC.

This clonotype has at least ten counts. The genes are TRBV6-5 and TRBJ2-3; D could derive from TRBD1 or TRBD2 (6 bases each). Trimming pared 7 bases from V and 2 bases from J, leaving 16 bases between. CDR3 length: 15 amino acids. In germline, CDR1 is MNHEY, CDR2 SVGAGI. The CDR3 nucleotides read TGTGCCAGCACCCAGGGGCGGGGACCCACAGATACGCAGTATTTT. As protein: CASTQGRGPTDTQYF.

In this sample, this clonotype turned up a few times. This may come from a read error, since a much larger clone is one base off. The CDR3 region has the DNA TGTGCCAGCAGTCACTTTCGACGGGACACTGAAGCTTTCTTT. It specifies CASSHFRRDTEAFF. The chain employs TRBV12-3 or TRBV12-4 and TRBJ1-1; D remains ambiguous. The CDR3 has 14 residues. V dropped 5 bases and J dropped 3 bases, with 13 bases sitting between them.

At least ten counts were recorded for this clonotype. The CDR3 DNA follows: TGTGCCAGCAGCTTAGGACAGGGCGAAGTTGGGGAGCTGTTTTTT. It translates to CASSLGQGEVGELFF. The chain couples TRBV7-6 to TRBJ2-2, with 7 bases aligning to TRBD1. The J segment lost 8 bases and the V segment lost 1 base, leaving 7 bases of the junction unmatched. Germline V gives CDR1 SGHVS, CDR2 FNYEAQ. The length of the CDR3 is 15 residues.

This clonotype was observed a single time. The J gene is TRBJ1-2, the V gene TRBV5-5; D unclear. This CDR3 comprises 15 residues. Trimming pared 0 bases from V and 1 base from J, leaving 10 bases between. Germline CDR1 and CDR2: SGHKS and YYEKEE (reference sequence). The CDR3 sequence: CASSLDSAYNYGYTF. In DNA, the CDR3 is TGTGCCAGCAGCTTGGATAGTGCTTATAACTATGGCTACACCTTC.

This clonotype was recorded many times. The chain is built from TRBV20-1 and TRBJ1-4; D is uncertain. Trimming shortened V by 1 base and J by 7 bases, and 10 bases separated the two germline ends. In germline, CDR1 is DFQATT, CDR2 SNEGSKA (reference sequence). CDR3 size: 13 residues. DNA for the CDR3: TGCAGTGCTAGAGGCGGATTCGGTGAAAAACTGTTTTTT. It yields the protein CSARGGFGEKLFF.

This clonotype occurred many times. The J gene is TRBJ2-7, the V gene TRBV20-1; 8 bases line up with TRBD2. V trimming: 1 base; J trimming: 1 base; junction bases outside the gene matches: 6. CDR1 is DFQATT, CDR2 SNEGSKA, per germline (reference sequence). The CDR3 sequence is 15 residues long. The CDR3 DNA reads as TGCAGTGCTAGAGTCTCGGGACTAGTTTCCTACGAGCAGTACTTC. Translated: CSARVSGLVSYEQYF.

This clonotype came up many times. The chain uses TRBV7-2 and TRBJ2-7, with 7 nucleotides matching TRBD1. CDR1 is SGHTA and CDR2 is FQGNSA in the germline V gene. The ends lost 5 bases at V and 2 bases at J; junction bases unmatched: 9. This CDR3 spans 15 amino acids. CDR3 amino acids: CASSQGTAETYEQYF. The CDR3 DNA is TGTGCCAGCAGCCAGGGGACAGCGGAGACCTACGAGCAGTACTTC. Using reference TRBV7-2 and TRBJ2-7 for the parts outside the CDR3, the full variable domain is GAGVSQSPSNKVTEKGKDVELRCDPISGHTALYWYRQSLGQGLEFLIYFQGNSAPDKSGLPSDRFSAERTGGSVSTLTIQRTQQEDSAVYLCASSQGTAETYEQYFGPGTRLTVT.

This clonotype was seen many times. V is TRBV19 and J is TRBJ2-1, with TRBD2 identical over 13 bases. J gave up 7 bases and V 6 bases, and 6 bases lay outside the gene matches. Germline CDR1 and CDR2: LNHDA and SQIVND (reference sequence). The CDR3 is made up of 15 amino acids. The CDR3: CASRSTSGGRNEQFF. CDR3 DNA sequence: TGTGCCAGTAGGTCGACTAGCGGGGGGAGGAATGAGCAGTTCTTC.

This clonotype was seen ten or more times. The rearrangement links TRBV5-1 to TRBJ2-1; D is undetermined. The germline CDR1 and CDR2 sequences are SGHRS and YFSETQ. The CDR3 covers 14 residues. V gave up 4 bases and J gave up 9 bases, with 17 bases separating them. CDR3 region: CASSQPSVVGEQFF. DNA of the CDR3: TGCGCCAGCAGCCAGCCGTCCGTGGTGGGTGAGCAGTTCTTC.

This clonotype was seen ten or more times. CDR3 sequence reads: CASSVAPGLAGGTYEQYF. In DNA form, the CDR3 reads TGCGCCAGCAGTGTTGCACCGGGACTAGCGGGAGGGACCTACGAGCAGTACTTC. This chain links TRBV10-2 with TRBJ2-7; 16 nucleotides line up with TRBD2. The CDR3 consists of 18 residues. The germline CDR1 and CDR2 sequences are WSHSY and SAAADI. Unmatched junction bases numbered 8, after V lost 4 bases and J lost 2 bases.

This clonotype turned up a few times. The chain couples TRBV18 to TRBJ1-1; 9 positions agree with TRBD1. The length of the CDR3 is 17 residues. Trimming at V came to 3 bases and at J to 1 base, leaving 9 bases not matched to a gene. CDR1 is KGHSH, CDR2 LQKENI, per germline. CDR3 DNA: TGTGCCAGCTCACCTTCCGGGACAGGGACCGCGAACACTGAAGCTTTCTTT. Translated, it gives CASSPSGTGTANTEAFF.

This clonotype turned up a few times. The CDR3 DNA sequence: TGTGCCAGCAGTTTTTCCGTGGCCGGCGGCTACACCTTC. It codes for CASSFSVAGGYTF. The chain is built from TRBV12-3 or TRBV12-4 and TRBJ1-2; D is unclear. Trimming pared 3 bases from V and 8 bases from J, leaving 13 bases between. The CDR3 runs 13 residues.

Ten or more counts support this clonotype. The chain employs TRBV4-1 and TRBJ1-3, with D tentatively TRBD1 (5 bases). The V end was cut by 0 bases, the J end by 0 bases, with 9 bases between. CDR1 is MGHRA and CDR2 is YSYEKL in the germline V gene. This CDR3 comprises 16 residues. CDR3 loop: CASSQDWGNSGNTIYF. The CDR3 coding sequence is TGCGCCAGCAGCCAAGATTGGGGGAACTCTGGAAACACCATATATTTT.

This clonotype occurred many times. The genes are TRBV11-3 and TRBJ2-3; 8 bases line up with TRBD2. Germline V lookup: CDR1 SGHNT, CDR2 YENEEA. The CDR3 consists of 18 residues. V shed 5 bases, J shed 2 bases, and the junction held 15 bases outside the gene matches. CDR3: CASSQRVKRESVTDTQYF. The CDR3 DNA reads TGTGCCAGCAGCCAAAGGGTAAAGCGGGAGAGCGTCACAGATACGCAGTATTTT.

This clonotype has at least ten counts. The rearrangement uses TRBV7-2 and TRBJ2-7, with TRBD1 as a possible D gene (5 bases). The CDR3 is 15 residues long. Germline CDR1 and CDR2: SGHTA and FQGNSA. Trimming shortened V by 2 bases and J by 3 bases, and 14 bases separated the two germline ends. CDR3 sequence (DNA): TGTGCCAGCAGCTTATGGTCCGGACAATTCTACGAGCAGTACTTC. This sequence encodes CASSLWSGQFYEQYF. Variable domain in full (rest from reference TRBV7-2 and TRBJ2-7): GAGVSQSPSNKVTEKGKDVELRCDPISGHTALYWYRQSLGQGLEFLIYFQGNSAPDKSGLPSDRFSAERTGGSVSTLTIQRTQQEDSAVYLCASSLWSGQFYEQYFGPGTRLTVT.

This clonotype showed up many times. The chain couples TRBV12-3 or TRBV12-4 to TRBJ1-1, with D perhaps matching TRBD1 (5 bases). Between the trimmed V and J ends, which lost 5 bases and 5 bases, there was a span of 15 bases. The CDR3 length is 14 residues. This chain's CDR3 is CASSPRVETTEAFF. The CDR3 nucleotides read TGTGCCAGCAGTCCCAGGGTCGAGACAACTGAAGCTTTCTTT.